This TCR beta chain was identified in a study of blood T cell repertoires in COVID-19. Overall study: T cells, B-cell-depleted T cells, or PBMCs provided the cDNA or gDNA that served as material.

The assay was immunoSEQ multiplex PCR, and TCRdb's table has in-frame clones only and misses some. The sample has approximately 96,000 clones; roughly 96% are singletons. The CDR3 contains 13 residues. The germline CDR1 and CDR2 sequences are LGHDT and YNNKEL (reference sequence). V was trimmed by 1 base and J by 9 bases, leaving 12 bases between them. The sequence was collected from a human donor with active COVID-19. The donor label of this sample is uncertain. The J gene is TRBJ1-2, the V gene TRBV3-1 (or the pseudogene TRBV3-2); D remains ambiguous. Sequencing input: peripheral blood. The CDR3 spells CASSQVTASRYTF. The CDR3 nucleotides read TGTGCCAGCAGCCAAGTAACAGCCTCTCGCTACACCTTC.